A selection of T cell receptor beta chains follows, all from one sample in a study of blood T cell repertoires in COVID-19. Method: immunoSEQ multiplex PCR; TCRdb's copy keeps in-frame clones and lacks some. The sample consists of about 250,000 clones, roughly 89% of them appearing once. The specimen was peripheral blood. These receptors were collected from a woman aged 40 to 50 who had recovered from COVID-19. The CDR3 runs from the conserved cysteine through the conserved F or W. The D gene is left open where the match is weak. Some rows mark clone size as missing; the rest say once, few, many or name a class of expanded clone.

j_call: TRBJ2-7
clone_size: once
v_call: TRBV5-6
d_call: TRBD2
cdr3_nt: TGTGCCAGCAGCTTTGAAGCGGGATTTGAGCAGTACTTC
cdr3_aa: CASSFEAGFEQYF

j_call: TRBJ2-5
clone_size: NA
v_call: TRBV15
d_call: NA
cdr3_nt: TGTGCCACCAGCAGGGACCCCAGGGGTCAAGAGACCCAGTACTTC
cdr3_aa: CATSRDPRGQETQYF

j_call: TRBJ1-1
clone_size: NA
v_call: TRBV10-3
d_call: NA
cdr3_nt: TGTGCCATCGGCTGGCACCGAGGGAACACTGAAGCTTTCTTT
cdr3_aa: CAIGWHRGNTEAFF

j_call: TRBJ1-2
clone_size: NA
v_call: TRBV10-3
d_call: NA
cdr3_nt: TGTGCCATCAGTGAGGCTAACAGGGTAATCTCTGCTGGCTACACCTTC
cdr3_aa: CAISEANRVISAGYTF

j_call: TRBJ2-5
clone_size: NA
v_call: TRBV4-2
d_call: TRBD2
cdr3_nt: TGTGCCAGCAGCCCCGCAACTAGCGGGAGTGTGGAGACCCAGTACTTC
cdr3_aa: CASSPATSGSVETQYF

j_call: TRBJ1-1
clone_size: NA
v_call: TRBV11-2
d_call: NA
cdr3_nt: TGTGCCAGCAGCCGGGACATCCGCACTGAAGCTTTCTTT
cdr3_aa: CASSRDIRTEAFF

j_call: TRBJ2-7
clone_size: NA
v_call: TRBV6-5
d_call: TRBD1
cdr3_nt: TGTGCCAGCAGTTACTCGGTCACAGGGGATCCCTACGAGCAGTACTTC
cdr3_aa: CASSYSVTGDPYEQYF

j_call: TRBJ2-7
clone_size: NA
v_call: TRBV3-1/TRBV3-2
d_call: TRBD2
cdr3_nt: TGTGCCAGCATGGCGGGAGCGGGTTGCGAGCAGTACTTC
cdr3_aa: CASMAGAGCEQYF

j_call: TRBJ1-2
clone_size: NA
v_call: TRBV19
d_call: TRBD1
cdr3_nt: TGTGCCAGTAGGGACCCGGGACAGGGCCTCATGCATGGCTACACCTTC
cdr3_aa: CASRDPGQGLMHGYTF

j_call: TRBJ1-2
clone_size: NA
v_call: TRBV28
d_call: NA
cdr3_nt: TGTGCCAGCAGTTTATGGCAGGTTGGCTACACCTTC
cdr3_aa: CASSLWQVGYTF

j_call: TRBJ2-1
clone_size: NA
v_call: TRBV4-1
d_call: TRBD2
cdr3_nt: TGCGCCAGCAGCCCCTCAGGACTAGCGGGCAACAATGAGCAGTTCTTC
cdr3_aa: CASSPSGLAGNNEQFF

j_call: TRBJ1-2
clone_size: NA
v_call: TRBV6-1
d_call: NA
cdr3_nt: TGTGCCAGCACCTACAGGGCCCGGGATGGCTACACCTTC
cdr3_aa: CASTYRARDGYTF

j_call: TRBJ2-2
clone_size: NA
v_call: TRBV2
d_call: NA
cdr3_nt: TGTGCCAGCAGTGACTTAGCGGTTATGAACACCGGGGAGCTGTTTTTT
cdr3_aa: CASSDLAVMNTGELFF

j_call: TRBJ1-5
clone_size: NA
v_call: TRBV6-5
d_call: NA
cdr3_nt: TGTGCCAGCAGCCCCACTGTCAATCAGCCCCAGCATTTT
cdr3_aa: CASSPTVNQPQHF

j_call: TRBJ1-2
clone_size: NA
v_call: TRBV24-1
d_call: TRBD1
cdr3_nt: TGTGCCACCAGTGACTCACAGGGGACTGGTAACTATGGCTACACCTTC
cdr3_aa: CATSDSQGTGNYGYTF

j_call: TRBJ2-2
clone_size: NA
v_call: TRBV30
d_call: NA
cdr3_nt: TGTGCCTGGAGGCAAGGACTGAACACCGGGGAGCTGTTTTTT
cdr3_aa: CAWRQGLNTGELFF

j_call: TRBJ2-1
clone_size: NA
v_call: TRBV5-1
d_call: TRBD2
cdr3_nt: TGCGCCAGCAGCGAAGGACTAGGCGGGTCCTACAATGAGCAGTTCTTC
cdr3_aa: CASSEGLGGSYNEQFF

j_call: TRBJ1-2
clone_size: once
v_call: TRBV19
d_call: NA
cdr3_nt: TGTGCCAGTAGTATCAGGGACTATGGCTACACCTTC
cdr3_aa: CASSIRDYGYTF

j_call: TRBJ2-3
clone_size: NA
v_call: TRBV9
d_call: NA
cdr3_nt: TGTGCCAGCAGCGGAAGCGGTTCTAGCACAGATACGCAGTATTTT
cdr3_aa: CASSGSGSSTDTQYF

j_call: TRBJ2-7
clone_size: NA
v_call: TRBV3-1/TRBV3-2
d_call: TRBD1
cdr3_nt: TGTGCCAGCAGCCAAGATTCCGGGACAGGGGTCGAGCAGTACTTC
cdr3_aa: CASSQDSGTGVEQYF

j_call: TRBJ1-5
clone_size: NA
v_call: TRBV5-1
d_call: NA
cdr3_nt: TGCGCCAGCAGCTTGGGACAGGAAGATCAGCCCCAGCATTTT
cdr3_aa: CASSLGQEDQPQHF

j_call: TRBJ2-1
clone_size: NA
v_call: TRBV7-3
d_call: NA
cdr3_nt: TGTGCCAGCAGCCTAAGCCAGCAGGGGAACTACAATGAGCAGTTCTTC
cdr3_aa: CASSLSQQGNYNEQFF